This T cell receptor beta chain originates from a study of T cell repertoires in cytomegalovirus infection. Study as a whole: CMV epitopes used comprised recently identified HLA-C-restricted ones and well-studied HLA-B-restricted ones. Through public TCR beta signatures, both CMV infection and matching HLA type were indicated. Study results and limitations: HLA-C-restricted, CMV-specific TCR beta clonotypes were dominant ex vivo. There were carriers of CMV plus the relevant HLA, and cumulative public TCR beta family frequency identified them.

The table lists this clonotype with a few counts. No antigen is known for it. MiXCR, run by TCRdb on the reads, gives a single entry per CDR3 protein. The table includes 700,000 to 950,000 distinct CDR3 sequences, approximately 32% detected once. The clonotype comes from a human donor in good health (CMV status not recorded). Some clones in this sample may be carry-over from other donors' samples. The specimen was cultured CD8+ T cells from PBMCs, collected from culture after CMV antigen stimulation.

The CDR3 bases are TGTGCCAGCAGCGGTAGACAGGGGATCATCTATGGCTACACCTTC. Amino acid sequence: CASSGRQGIIYGYTF. The chain links TRBV9 to TRBJ1-2, with 8 bases matching TRBD1. The CDR3 is made up of 15 amino acids. The V and J ends lost 3 bases and 4 bases, in that order; junction bases with no gene match: 8. The germline V gene has CDR1 SGDLS and CDR2 YYNGEE.